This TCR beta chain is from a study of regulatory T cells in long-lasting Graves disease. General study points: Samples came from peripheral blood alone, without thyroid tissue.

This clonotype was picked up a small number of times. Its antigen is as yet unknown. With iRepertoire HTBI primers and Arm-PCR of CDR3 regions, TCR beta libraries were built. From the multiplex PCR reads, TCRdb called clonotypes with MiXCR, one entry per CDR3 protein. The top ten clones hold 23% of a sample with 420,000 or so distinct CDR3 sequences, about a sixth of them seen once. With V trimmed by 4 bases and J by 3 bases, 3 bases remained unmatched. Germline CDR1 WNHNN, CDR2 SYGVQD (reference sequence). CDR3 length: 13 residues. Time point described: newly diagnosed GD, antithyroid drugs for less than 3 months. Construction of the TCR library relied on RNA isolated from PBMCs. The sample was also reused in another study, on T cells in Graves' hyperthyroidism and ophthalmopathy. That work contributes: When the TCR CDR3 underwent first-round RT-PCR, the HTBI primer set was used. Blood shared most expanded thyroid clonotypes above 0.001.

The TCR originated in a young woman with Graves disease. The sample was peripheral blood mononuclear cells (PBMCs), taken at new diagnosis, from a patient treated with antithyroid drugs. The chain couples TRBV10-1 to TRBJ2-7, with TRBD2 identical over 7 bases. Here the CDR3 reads CASSGASGYEQYF. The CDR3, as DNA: TGCGCCAGCAGTGGAGCTAGCGGCTACGAGCAGTACTTC.